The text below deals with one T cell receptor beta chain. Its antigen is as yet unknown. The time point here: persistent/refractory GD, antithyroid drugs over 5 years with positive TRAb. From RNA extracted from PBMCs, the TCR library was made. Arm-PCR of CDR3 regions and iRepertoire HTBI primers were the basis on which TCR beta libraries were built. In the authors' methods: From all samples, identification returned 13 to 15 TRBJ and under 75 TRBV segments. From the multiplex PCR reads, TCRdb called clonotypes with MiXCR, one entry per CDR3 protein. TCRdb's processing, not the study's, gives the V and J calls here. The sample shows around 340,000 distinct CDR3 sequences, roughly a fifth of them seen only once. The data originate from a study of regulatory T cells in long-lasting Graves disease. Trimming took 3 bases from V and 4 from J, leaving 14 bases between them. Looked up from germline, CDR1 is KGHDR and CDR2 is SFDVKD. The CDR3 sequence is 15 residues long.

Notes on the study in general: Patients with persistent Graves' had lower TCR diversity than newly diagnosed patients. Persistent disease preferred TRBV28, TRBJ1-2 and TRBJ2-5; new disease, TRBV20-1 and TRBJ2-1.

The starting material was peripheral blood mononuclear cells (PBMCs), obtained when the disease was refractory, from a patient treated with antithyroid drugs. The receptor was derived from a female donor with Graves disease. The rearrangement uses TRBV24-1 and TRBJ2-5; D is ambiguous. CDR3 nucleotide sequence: TGTGCCACCAGTGATCGGCAGACTTTCGCAGAGACCCAGTACTTC. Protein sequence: CATSDRQTFAETQYF.